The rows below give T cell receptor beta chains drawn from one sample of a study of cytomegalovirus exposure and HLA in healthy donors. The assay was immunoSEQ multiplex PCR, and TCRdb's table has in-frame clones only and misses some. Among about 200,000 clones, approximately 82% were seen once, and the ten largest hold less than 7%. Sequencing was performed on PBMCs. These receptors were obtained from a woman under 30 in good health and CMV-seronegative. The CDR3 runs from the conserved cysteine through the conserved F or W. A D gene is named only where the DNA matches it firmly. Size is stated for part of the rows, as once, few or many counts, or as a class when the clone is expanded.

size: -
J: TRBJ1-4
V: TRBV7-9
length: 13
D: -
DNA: TGTGCCAGCAGCTTCAGGCGGGAAGAAAAACTGTTTTTT
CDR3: CASSFRREEKLFF

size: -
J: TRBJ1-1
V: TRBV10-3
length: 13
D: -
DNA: TGTGCCATCAGGCCTGGGACCGGGGGCAAAGCTTTCTTT
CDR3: CAIRPGTGGKAFF

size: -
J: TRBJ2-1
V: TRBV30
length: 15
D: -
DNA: TGTGCCTGGACCACGGGAGCGTCAACCTACAATGAGCAGTTCTTC
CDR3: CAWTTGASTYNEQFF

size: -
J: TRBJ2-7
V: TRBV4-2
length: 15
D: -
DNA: TGTGCCAGCAGCCAGGCCGGGACCGGGGCCTACGAGCAGTACTTC
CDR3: CASSQAGTGAYEQYF

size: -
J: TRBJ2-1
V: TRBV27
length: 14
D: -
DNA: TGTGCCAGCGCAGGTAAAATTAGTGTGAATGAGCAGTTCTTC
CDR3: CASAGKISVNEQFF

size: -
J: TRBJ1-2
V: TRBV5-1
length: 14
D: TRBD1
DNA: TGCGCCAGCAGCTTAAATGCAGGGGGCTATGGCTACACCTTC
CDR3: CASSLNAGGYGYTF

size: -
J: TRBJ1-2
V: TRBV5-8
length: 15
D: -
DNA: TGTGCCAGCAGCTTAGTGACAGTAGCTAACTATGGCTACACCTTC
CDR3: CASSLVTVANYGYTF

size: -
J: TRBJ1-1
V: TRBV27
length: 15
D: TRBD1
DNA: TGTGCCAGCAGTTCGGACAGGGGTAGGGGCACTGAAGCTTTCTTT
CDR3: CASSSDRGRGTEAFF

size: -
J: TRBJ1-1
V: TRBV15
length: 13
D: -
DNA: TGTGCCACCAGCAAGGCCCCAGGGACTGAAGCTTTCTTT
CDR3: CATSKAPGTEAFF

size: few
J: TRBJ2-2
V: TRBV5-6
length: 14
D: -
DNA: TGTGCCAGCAGCTTGCCAGGGGTTACCGGGGAGCTGTTTTTT
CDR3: CASSLPGVTGELFF

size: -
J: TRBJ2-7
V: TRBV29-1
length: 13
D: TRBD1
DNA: TGCAGCGTCGACCGGACAGGGGGCGCCGAGCAGTACTTC
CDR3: CSVDRTGGAEQYF

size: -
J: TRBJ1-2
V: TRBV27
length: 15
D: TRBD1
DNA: TGTGCCAGCAGTCTCGGACAGGGAGGGGCCCTTGGCTACACCTTC
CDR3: CASSLGQGGALGYTF

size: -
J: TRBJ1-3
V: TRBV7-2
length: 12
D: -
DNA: TGTGCCAGCAGCTTATCAGGATACACCATATATTTT
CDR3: CASSLSGYTIYF

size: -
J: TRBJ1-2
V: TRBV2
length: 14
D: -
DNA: TGTGCCAGCAGTGGTGGGGGGGGAAGGAATGGCTACACCTTC
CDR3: CASSGGGGRNGYTF

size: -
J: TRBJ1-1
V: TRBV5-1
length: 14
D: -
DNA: TGCGCCAGCAGCTTCGGACGGATGAACACTGAAGCTTTCTTT
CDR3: CASSFGRMNTEAFF

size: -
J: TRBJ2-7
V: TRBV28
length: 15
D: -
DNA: TGTGCCACCACGGCTCGCGGGATTGCCTCCTACGAGCAGTACTTC
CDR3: CATTARGIASYEQYF

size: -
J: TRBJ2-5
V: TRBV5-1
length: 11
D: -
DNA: TGCGCCAGCGCCATCGAGGGGGCCCAGTACTTC
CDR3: CASAIEGAQYF

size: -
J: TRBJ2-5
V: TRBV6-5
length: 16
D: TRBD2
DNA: TGTGCCAGCAGTTGGTCTAGCGGGAGTCACGTAGAGACCCAGTACTTC
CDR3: CASSWSSGSHVETQYF

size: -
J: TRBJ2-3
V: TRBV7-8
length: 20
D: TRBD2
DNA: TGTGCCAGCAGCTCCACTGGACTAGCGGGAGGGCGCGTCGGCACAGATACGCAGTATTTT
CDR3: CASSSTGLAGGRVGTDTQYF

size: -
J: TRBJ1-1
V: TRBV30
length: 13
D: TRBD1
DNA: TGTGCCTGGGCGACAGGGTCTTACACTGAAGCTTTCTTT
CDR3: CAWATGSYTEAFF

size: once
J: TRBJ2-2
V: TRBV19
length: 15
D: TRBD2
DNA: TGTGCCAGTAGTATGGGGCTAGCGGGTTCCGGGGAGCTGTTTTTT
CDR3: CASSMGLAGSGELFF

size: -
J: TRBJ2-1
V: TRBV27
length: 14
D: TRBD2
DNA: TGTGCCAGCAGTTTGGCTAGCGGCTTTAATGAGCAGTTCTTC
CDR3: CASSLASGFNEQFF

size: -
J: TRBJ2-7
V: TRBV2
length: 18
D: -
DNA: TGTGCCAGCAGTCAAAGGGACCCTGCTACGTCATTCTCCTACGAGCAGTACTTC
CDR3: CASSQRDPATSFSYEQYF